A single sample is the source of the 20 T cell receptor beta chains below, sequenced in a study of T cells after yellow fever vaccination. TCRdb fed the 5' RACE reads into MiXCR, producing one record per CDR3 protein. The repertoire has about 350,000 distinct CDR3 sequences, roughly 7.5% of them found once; the top ten carry 15% to 20%. The specimen comprised PBMCs, sampled roughly 47 days after the first yellow fever vaccination. Every receptor here comes from a young man who received the YFV17D yellow fever vaccine.

The V gene is TRBV5-1, the J gene TRBJ2-1, with 9 bases matching TRBD2. This CDR3 has 15 residues. Germline CDR1 is SGHRS and CDR2 is YFSETQ. The J segment lost 7 bases and the V segment lost 1 base, leaving 6 bases of the junction unmatched. The CDR3 protein is CASSLIGGGANEQFF. The CDR3 bases are TGCGCCAGCAGCTTGATCGGCGGGGGGGCGAATGAGCAGTTCTTC. The variable domain in full, with the rest retrieved from reference TRBV5-1 and TRBJ2-1, is KAGVTQTPRYLIKTRGQQVTLSCSPISGHRSVSWYQQTPGQGLQFLFEYFSETQRNKGNFPGRFSGRQFSNSRSEMNVSTLELGDSALYLCASSLIGGGANEQFFGPGTRLTVL.

The table lists this clonotype with many counts. This chain connects TRBV6-1 to TRBJ2-3; the match to TRBD1 covers 11 bases. CDR1 and CDR2 (germline): MNHNS, SASEGT. The J segment lost 2 bases and the V segment lost 10 bases, leaving 5 bases of the junction unmatched. The CDR3 extends over 14 amino acids. The CDR3 here is CATGQGANTDTQYF. In nucleotides, the CDR3 is TGTGCCACCGGACAGGGGGCTAACACAGATACGCAGTATTTT.

There are a few counts of this clonotype. This sequence joins TRBV20-1 and TRBJ2-3; D call uncertain. The length of the CDR3 is 10 residues. With 5 bases removed from V and 5 bases from J, the gap between germline ends came to 5 bases. Germline loops: CDR1 DFQATT, CDR2 SNEGSKA (reference sequence). Here the CDR3 DNA reads TGCAGTGCTCTGGAAGATACGCAGTATTTT. Translated, it gives CSALEDTQYF.

This clonotype was counted only a few times. The rearrangement uses TRBV20-1 and TRBJ2-7; no firm D call. The CDR3 length is 13 residues. Between the trimmed V and J ends, which lost 0 bases and 4 bases, there was a span of 10 bases. CDR1 and CDR2 from the germline V gene are DFQATT and SNEGSKA (reference sequence). CDR3 protein: CSARDPSGYEQYV. CDR3 nucleotide sequence: TGCAGTGCTAGAGATCCCTCCGGTTACGAGCAGTACGTC.

This chain uses TRBV14 with TRBJ2-1; 9 bases agree with TRBD2. The V gene end was trimmed by 2 bases and the J gene end by 2 bases; junction bases not matched to a gene: 7. CDR3 length: 17 residues. In germline, CDR1 is SGHDN, CDR2 FVKESK. As DNA, the CDR3 is TGTGCCAGCAGCCAACACGCGGGCGGGGGGGCCTACAATGAGCAGTTCTTC. Its translation is CASSQHAGGGAYNEQFF. The full variable domain, its missing parts supplied by reference TRBV14 and TRBJ2-1, is EAGVTQFPSHSVIEKGQTVTLRCDPISGHDNLYWYRRVMGKEIKFLLHFVKESKQDESGMPNNRFLAERTGGTYSTLKVQPAELEDSGVYFCASSQHAGGGAYNEQFFGPGTRLTVL.

This clonotype was counted between two and nine times. The rearrangement uses TRBV5-1 and TRBJ2-3; D ambiguous. CDR1 SGHRS and CDR2 YFSETQ come from the germline V gene. The CDR3 spans 14 residues. The ends were cut back, 3 bases at V and 4 bases at J, with 12 bases in the middle. CDR3 sequence: CASSSGRLADTQYF. CDR3 DNA: TGCGCCAGCAGCTCCGGCCGGCTAGCAGATACGCAGTATTTT.

This chain joins TRBV20-1 and TRBJ1-4; 9 nucleotides line up with TRBD1. J was trimmed by 7 bases and V by 2 bases; bases with no gene match: 11. CDR1 DFQATT and CDR2 SNEGSKA come from the germline V gene (reference sequence). The CDR3 spans 16 residues. DNA of the CDR3: TGCAGTGCTAGATTAACGACAGGGGGGGCCCGTGAAAAACTGTTTTTT. This codes for CSARLTTGGAREKLFF.

This clonotype was detected a few times. V and J are TRBV25-1 and TRBJ2-3, with D possibly matching TRBD2 (6 bases). Germline V gives CDR1 MGHDK, CDR2 SYGVNS. Trimming cost V 8 bases and J 2 bases, with 14 bases left between them. CDR3 size: 14 residues. The CDR3 loop is CASRVTGDTDTQYF. The CDR3 DNA reads as TGTGCCAGCCGAGTCACGGGAGACACAGATACGCAGTATTTT.

In this sample, this clonotype turned up a few times. The chain links TRBV29-1 to TRBJ2-1, with a tentative D call TRBD1 (5 bases). CDR3 size: 15 residues. V lost 6 bases to trimming and J lost 0 bases, with 15 bases between them. CDR1 SQVTM and CDR2 ANQGSEA come from the germline V gene. The CDR3 DNA sequence: TGCAGCGTGGAACCGTGGGGCCTCTCCTACAATGAGCAGTTCTTC. This codes for CSVEPWGLSYNEQFF.

This clonotype was observed a handful of times. This chain connects TRBV20-1 to TRBJ2-3; 14 bases map to TRBD2. CDR1 and CDR2 from the germline V gene are DFQATT and SNEGSKA (reference sequence). The CDR3 consists of 16 residues. V lost 4 bases and J lost 1; bases outside the gene matches: 4. CDR3 sequence: CSATGLAGARTDTQYF. DNA of the CDR3: TGCAGTGCTACGGGACTAGCGGGGGCCCGCACAGATACGCAGTATTTT.

This clonotype was seen a single time. The chain uses TRBV6-1 and TRBJ2-3, with 10 bases lining up with TRBD2. V lost 7 bases, J lost 6 bases, and 4 bases stayed unmatched. Germline V lookup: CDR1 MNHNS, CDR2 SASEGT. The CDR3 sequence is 13 residues long. The CDR3 DNA follows: TGTGCCAGCAAAGCGGGGGGGCCGGATACGCAGTATTTT. It encodes CASKAGGPDTQYF.

This sequence joins TRBV7-9 and TRBJ2-1; TRBD2 agrees at 7 bases. Per germline, CDR1 SEHNR and CDR2 FQNEAQ (reference sequence). Losses at the gene ends were 4 bases for V and 3 bases for J; bases not matched to a gene: 6. The CDR3 consists of 15 residues. For the CDR3, the DNA is TGTGCCAGCAGCTCCCGCGGGGGTCTCTACAATGAGCAGTTCTTC. This sequence encodes CASSSRGGLYNEQFF.

Ten or more counts support this clonotype. The CDR3, as DNA: TGTGCCAGCAGCCACTTATCGGGTGAAAAACTGTTTTTT. As protein: CASSHLSGEKLFF. The chain couples TRBV3-1 to TRBJ1-4; D unclear. This CDR3 has 13 residues. With 3 bases removed from V and 7 bases from J, the gap between germline ends came to 9 bases. Germline V CDR1 and CDR2: LGHDT, YNNKEL (reference sequence).

This clonotype was found a few times. The chain carries TRBV7-2 and TRBJ2-7; TRBD2 matches 11 bases. Germline lookup yields CDR1 SGHTA and CDR2 FQGNSA. The V and J ends lost 1 base and 0 bases, in that order; junction bases with no gene match: 5. The CDR3 spans 17 residues. Here the CDR3 reads CASSLVSGGATSYEQYF. The CDR3 DNA reads as TGTGCCAGCAGCTTAGTTAGCGGGGGGGCCACCTCCTACGAGCAGTACTTC.

In this sample, this clonotype turned up many times. The CDR3 reads CASSLGIGSSYEQYF. DNA for the CDR3: TGTGCCAGCAGCTTAGGAATAGGGAGCTCCTACGAGCAGTACTTC. The chain is built from TRBV7-2 and TRBJ2-7; a weak D match, TRBD2 (5 bases). V lost 1 base and J lost 0, with 10 bases in between. CDR1 and CDR2 from the germline V gene are SGHTA and FQGNSA. This CDR3 spans 15 amino acids.

The CDR3 DNA sequence: TGCAGTGCTAGAGATCCTACAGGCCCAAACACTGAAGCTTTCTTT. As protein: CSARDPTGPNTEAFF. The chain recombines TRBV20-1 with TRBJ1-1, with D possibly being TRBD1 (5 bases). Per the germline V gene, CDR1 is DFQATT and CDR2 is SNEGSKA (reference sequence). V lost 0 bases to trimming and J lost 2 bases, with 13 bases between them. This CDR3 spans 15 amino acids.

The chain combines TRBV20-1 with TRBJ2-5; 8 bases are a match to TRBD2. The germline V gene encodes CDR1 DFQATT and CDR2 SNEGSKA (reference sequence). This CDR3 comprises 18 residues. J lost 5 bases, V lost 6 bases, and 23 bases had no gene match. CDR3 residues: CSAEYAGTSGFLGETQYF. The CDR3 DNA follows: TGCAGTGCAGAATACGCCGGGACTAGTGGATTTCTAGGGGAGACCCAGTACTTC.

The J gene is TRBJ2-7, the V gene TRBV5-1; D might be TRBD1 or TRBD2, each matching 6 bases. V gave up 0 bases and J gave up 3 bases, with 16 bases separating them. Germline V gene data show CDR1 as SGHRS and CDR2 as YFSETQ. The CDR3 loop spans 16 amino acids. DNA for the CDR3: TGCGCCAGCAGCTTGGACCCGGGGGCGCAGAACTACGAGCAGTACTTC. This encodes CASSLDPGAQNYEQYF.

The chain combines TRBV5-1 with TRBJ2-1; 8 nucleotides match TRBD2. J gave up 7 bases and V 4 bases, and 7 bases lay outside the gene matches. The CDR3 contains 14 residues. Per germline, CDR1 SGHRS and CDR2 YFSETQ. CDR3 in DNA: TGCGCCAGCAGCACCGGGGGGGGCATGAATGAGCAGTTCTTC. Amino acids: CASSTGGGMNEQFF.

The chain uses TRBV4-1 and TRBJ2-2, with D unclear. The CDR3 runs to 15 residues. The V end lost 1 base, the J end lost 0 bases, and 6 bases lay between the germline ends. Germline V gives CDR1 MGHRA, CDR2 YSYEKL. This CDR3 is CASSQGWTNTGELFF. In DNA, the CDR3 is TGCGCCAGCAGCCAAGGCTGGACGAACACCGGGGAGCTGTTTTTT.